This is a list of T cell receptor beta chains from one sample in a study of blood T cell repertoires in COVID-19. The repertoire was sequenced with immunoSEQ multiplex PCR; TCRdb's copy has only in-frame clones and lacks some. The sample holds approximately 210,000 clones; roughly 86% are singletons and the top ten take approximately 12%. Material for sequencing was peripheral blood. Receptors originate from a woman in her thirties or forties with acute or convalescent COVID-19. Each CDR3 is given with its conserved first and last residue. Each record gives: V gene, D gene, clone size, J gene, CDR3 protein, CDR3 DNA. D genes are given only for firm matches. Clone size is given for some rows only: seen once, a few or many times, or a class if the clone is expanded.

>TRBV29-1|.|few|TRBJ1-2
CSGRTVNGYTF
TGCAGCGGAAGGACAGTCAATGGCTACACCTTC
>TRBV2|.|.|TRBJ2-3
CASNGVGTDTQYF
TGTGCCAGCAACGGAGTAGGCACAGATACGCAGTATTTT
>TRBV6-6|TRBD2|.|TRBJ2-1
CASTLAEAYNEQFF
TGTGCCAGCACTCTAGCGGAAGCCTACAATGAGCAGTTCTTC
>TRBV11-1|.|.|TRBJ2-7
CASSLAAGHQDSYEQYF
TGTGCCAGCAGCTTAGCGGCCGGACATCAGGATTCCTACGAGCAGTACTTC
>TRBV27|TRBD2|.|TRBJ2-7
CASSLVGTSLSYEQYF
TGTGCCAGCAGTTTGGTTGGGACTAGCCTCTCCTACGAGCAGTACTTC
>TRBV3-1/TRBV3-2|TRBD1|.|TRBJ2-1
CASSQAGTGGFF
TGTGCCAGCAGCCAAGCCGGGACAGGGGGGTTCTTC
>TRBV7-3|TRBD1|.|TRBJ1-2
CASSWSGQAGTYTF
TGTGCCAGCAGCTGGTCGGGACAGGCGGGCACCTACACCTTC
>TRBV15|.|.|TRBJ1-5
CATSSRESARNQPQHF
TGTGCCACCAGCAGCCGGGAGAGCGCACGCAATCAGCCCCAGCATTTT
>TRBV9|TRBD1|.|TRBJ1-2
CASSVERGHRGYTF
TGTGCCAGCAGCGTAGAGAGGGGGCATAGGGGCTACACCTTC
>TRBV7-6|.|once|TRBJ1-3
CASSLEGVRAGNTIYF
TGTGCCAGCAGCTTAGAAGGTGTCAGGGCTGGAAACACCATATATTTT
>TRBV2|.|.|TRBJ2-2
CASSERVGASRNTGELFF
TGTGCCAGCAGTGAAAGGGTGGGGGCTAGCAGGAACACCGGGGAGCTGTTTTTT
>TRBV4-1|.|once|TRBJ1-2
CASSQRGGLYGYTF
TGCGCCAGCAGCCAAAGGGGGGGTCTCTATGGCTACACCTTC
>TRBV12-5|TRBD2|.|TRBJ2-1
CASGFGGGASNEQFF
TGTGCTAGTGGTTTTGGCGGGGGGGCCAGCAATGAGCAGTTCTTC
>TRBV5-4|.|.|TRBJ2-7
CADSGDGVDEQYF
TGTGCAGATTCAGGGGATGGGGTCGACGAGCAGTACTTC
>TRBV3-1/TRBV3-2|.|few|TRBJ1-6
CASSQLGIYNSPLHF
TGTGCCAGCAGCCAACTAGGCATCTATAATTCACCCCTCCACTTT
>TRBV5-1|.|.|TRBJ1-1
CASSLDRLNTEAFF
TGCGCCAGCAGCTTGGACAGACTGAACACTGAAGCTTTCTTT
>TRBV18|.|.|TRBJ2-3
CASSPATGGTDTQYF
TGTGCCAGCTCACCGGCAACCGGGGGTACAGATACGCAGTATTTT
>TRBV3-1/TRBV3-2|TRBD2|.|TRBJ2-1
CASSQSGLAVYNEQFF
TGTGCCAGCAGCCAAAGTGGTCTAGCGGTCTACAATGAGCAGTTCTTC
>TRBV27|.|.|TRBJ2-1
CASSQGFSYNEQFF
TGTGCCAGCAGCCAGGGGTTCTCCTACAATGAGCAGTTCTTC
>TRBV5-5|TRBD1|few|TRBJ2-5
CASTNRGQETQYF
TGTGCCAGCACCAACAGGGGGCAAGAGACCCAGTACTTC
>TRBV11-3|.|.|TRBJ2-7
CASSYPLRW
TGTGCCAGCAGCTACCCCCTCCGGTGG
>TRBV5-6|TRBD1|.|TRBJ2-1
CASSSGTGVNEQFF
TGTGCCAGCAGCTCCGGGACAGGGGTGAATGAGCAGTTCTTC
>TRBV5-1|TRBD2|.|TRBJ2-1
CASSLYGPGTSGANEQFF
TGCGCCAGCAGCTTGTATGGTCCGGGGACTAGCGGGGCTAATGAGCAGTTCTTC
>TRBV5-1|.|.|TRBJ2-7
CASSPSRGSKYEQYF
TGCGCCAGCAGCCCGTCCAGGGGATCTAAGTACGAGCAGTACTTC
>TRBV6-5|.|.|TRBJ1-5
CASGPVNSNQPQHF
TGTGCCAGCGGCCCAGTGAATAGCAATCAGCCCCAGCATTTT
>TRBV30|.|.|TRBJ1-4
CAWSVPNLQSEKLFF
TGTGCCTGGAGTGTACCCAACTTACAGAGTGAAAAACTGTTTTTT
>TRBV7-9|TRBD1|.|TRBJ1-2
CASSSTGTGGGYTF
TGTGCCAGCAGCTCGACGGGGACAGGGGGAGGCTACACCTTC
>TRBV7-6|TRBD2|.|TRBJ2-2
CASSLAASGSGELFF
TGTGCCAGCAGCTTAGCGGCTAGCGGGAGCGGGGAGCTGTTTTTT
>TRBV4-1|TRBD2|.|TRBJ2-1
CASSPDGGALYEQFF
TGCGCCAGCAGCCCGGACGGGGGGGCCCTCTATGAGCAGTTCTTC
>TRBV19|.|few|TRBJ1-5
CASTQFSGSNQPQHF
TGTGCCAGTACCCAATTTTCAGGATCCAATCAGCCCCAGCATTTT
>TRBV5-3|.|.|TRBJ2-7
CARSLASEASYEQYF
TGTGCCAGAAGCTTGGCCAGCGAGGCTTCCTACGAGCAGTACTTC
>TRBV7-8|.|.|TRBJ1-6
CASSLPGSYNSPLHF
TGTGCCAGCAGCCTGCCGGGCTCCTATAATTCACCCCTCCACTTT
>TRBV15|TRBD2|.|TRBJ2-1
CATSSRLAGAGQFF
TGTGCCACCAGCTCCCGACTAGCGGGGGCCGGGCAGTTCTTC
>TRBV11-2|.|.|TRBJ1-6
CASRPYGSSYNSPLHF
TGTGCCAGCAGGCCCTATGGGAGCTCCTATAATTCACCCCTCCACTTT
>TRBV29-1|.|.|TRBJ1-2
CSVEEIGLSFDGYTF
TGCAGCGTTGAAGAAATAGGACTCAGCTTCGATGGCTACACCTTC
>TRBV18|.|.|TRBJ2-2
CASRRSTANTGELFF
TGTGCCAGCCGAAGGAGCACCGCGAACACCGGGGAGCTGTTTTTT
>TRBV21-1|.|.|TRBJ1-3
CASSKALGGVGNTIYF
TGTGCCAGCAGCAAAGCGCTTGGCGGAGTGGGAAACACCATATATTTT
>TRBV15|.|.|TRBJ1-2
CATSREPQGSHGYTF
TGTGCCACCAGCAGAGAACCCCAGGGGTCTCATGGCTACACCTTC
>TRBV4-2|.|.|TRBJ1-4
CASSPKGGDNEKLFF
TGTGCCAGCAGCCCAAAAGGGGGGGATAATGAAAAACTGTTTTTT
>TRBV6-5|TRBD1|.|TRBJ1-3
CASNIGQGANTIYF
TGTGCCAGCAATATCGGACAGGGGGCCAACACCATATATTTT